Listed here are 14 T cell receptor beta chains from one sample, sequenced in a study of Ad26.COV2.S vaccination and SARS-CoV-2 variants. Described treatment: around 19 received Ad26.COV2.S at low or high dose, single or two shots; roughly 5 received placebo; per-sample allocation not given. The study sampled participants on day 63 after the first vaccine or placebo injection. Here immunoSEQ multiplex PCR was the method, and the copy in TCRdb shows in-frame clones only, minus some. Of about half a million clones in the sample, roughly nine tenths were seen once. Sequenced material: peripheral blood, taken in a trial of Ad26.COV2.S vaccine versus placebo. The receptor set was obtained from a person between 18 and 59 years old who received the Ad26.COV2.S COVID-19 vaccine or a placebo.

The chain couples TRBV18 to TRBJ1-3; TRBD1 agrees at 12 bases. V was clipped by 3 bases and J by 0 bases; unmatched bases: 12. Germline V lookup: CDR1 KGHSH, CDR2 LQKENI. CDR3 length: 20 amino acids. The CDR3 reads CASSPIPGQGAPRSGNTIYF. In DNA, the CDR3 is TGTGCCAGCTCACCCATACCGGGACAGGGGGCTCCCCGCTCTGGAAACACCATATATTTT.

The rearrangement joins TRBV5-1 to TRBJ2-7; D is undetermined. Trimming stripped 1 base from V and 3 bases from J, with 11 bases between. The CDR3 length is 14 residues. Germline CDR1 reads SGHRS; CDR2 reads YFSETQ. Here the CDR3 DNA reads TGCGCCAGCAGCTTGTTGCAGGTGGGCTACGAGCAGTACTTC. Protein: CASSLLQVGYEQYF. Complete variable domain (other parts from reference TRBV5-1 and TRBJ2-7): KAGVTQTPRYLIKTRGQQVTLSCSPISGHRSVSWYQQTPGQGLQFLFEYFSETQRNKGNFPGRFSGRQFSNSRSEMNVSTLELGDSALYLCASSLLQVGYEQYFGPGTRLTVT.

The rearrangement links TRBV13 to TRBJ1-3; a possible D gene is TRBD1 (6 bases). The CDR3 runs 15 residues. V was trimmed by 5 bases and J by 5 bases, leaving 16 bases between them. In germline, CDR1 is PRHDT, CDR2 FYEKMQ (reference sequence). The CDR3 loop reads CASSTGPGQRNTIYF. The CDR3 nucleotides are TGTGCCAGCAGCACGGGACCGGGACAACGAAACACCATATATTTT.

The chain is built from TRBV4-2 and TRBJ1-1, with a weak D call TRBD1 (5 bases). The V end was cut by 2 bases, the J end by 0 bases, with 19 bases between. Germline assignment: CDR1 LGHNA and CDR2 YNFKEQ. The CDR3 contains 18 residues. The CDR3 bases are TGTGCCAGCAGCCAACTGCGAGGGGCCGGAACCATGAACACTGAAGCTTTCTTT. Translated: CASSQLRGAGTMNTEAFF.

The chain uses TRBV27 and TRBJ1-6; 7 bases fit TRBD1. The CDR3 length is 13 residues. After removal of 6 bases from V and 9 bases from J, the junction contained 5 bases not matched to a gene. Germline V gene data show CDR1 as MNHEY and CDR2 as SMNVEV (reference sequence). For the CDR3, the DNA is TGTGCCAGCAGGTGGACAGGCGGTTCACCCCTCCACTTT. The encoded protein is CASRWTGGSPLHF.

The V gene is TRBV3-1 (or the pseudogene TRBV3-2), the J gene TRBJ2-1; 9 bases match TRBD2. From germline, CDR1 is LGHDT and CDR2 YNNKEL (reference sequence). Trimming at V came to 3 bases and at J to 3 bases, leaving 3 bases not matched to a gene. The CDR3 has 15 amino acids. The CDR3 sequence: CASSHSGRFYNEQFF. DNA for the CDR3: TGTGCCAGCAGCCACAGCGGGAGGTTCTACAATGAGCAGTTCTTC.

This chain uses TRBV6-5 with TRBJ2-5; 9 bases are shared with TRBD1. CDR3 length: 14 amino acids. Trimming at V came to 2 bases and at J to 5 bases, leaving 3 bases not matched to a gene. The germline CDR1 and CDR2 sequences are MNHEY and SVGAGI. CDR3 sequence reads: CASSYTTGGETQYF. The CDR3 bases are TGTGCCAGCAGTTACACTACAGGGGGCGAGACCCAGTACTTC.

This sequence joins TRBV29-1 and TRBJ2-1; 10 nucleotides align to TRBD2. The CDR3 covers 14 residues. With 3 bases clipped from V and 2 bases from J, the junction kept 1 base outside the gene matches. Germline V gives CDR1 SQVTM, CDR2 ANQGSEA. CDR3 DNA: TGCAGCGTTGATCTAGCGGGGGCCTACAATGAGCAGTTCTTC. Translating gives CSVDLAGAYNEQFF.

The gene calls are TRBV28 and TRBJ2-7; TRBD1 agrees at 12 bases. This CDR3 comprises 16 residues. With 5 bases clipped from V and 8 bases from J, the junction kept 13 bases outside the gene matches. Germline CDR1 is MDHEN and CDR2 is SYDVKM. CDR3 nucleotide sequence: TGTGCCAGCAGTCAAACGTTTGGGACAGGGGGCGTGCAGCAGTACTTC. Translation: CASSQTFGTGGVQQYF.

This clone was seen only a few times. This rearrangement joins TRBV29-1 to TRBJ1-2; 7 nucleotides match TRBD1. Germline lookup yields CDR1 SQVTM and CDR2 ANQGSEA. This CDR3 is 13 amino acids long. V dropped 7 bases and J dropped 5; count of bases not matched to a gene: 10. The CDR3 loop is CSGTGLTGYGYTF. The CDR3 nucleotides are TGCAGCGGGACAGGACTCACCGGATATGGCTACACCTTC.

The gene calls are TRBV19 and TRBJ2-3, with D possibly TRBD1 on 6 matching bases. Trimming stripped 6 bases from V and 6 bases from J, with 16 bases between. Germline V gene sequence: CDR1 LNHDA, CDR2 SQIVND (reference sequence). This CDR3 comprises 14 residues. CDR3 bases: TGTGCCAGTAGCAAGGGGGTACCCTGGGATACGCAGTATTTT. Protein: CASSKGVPWDTQYF.

V and J are TRBV14 and TRBJ2-2, with 12 bases that match TRBD2. The CDR3 covers 20 residues. Germline-derived CDR1 and CDR2 are SGHDN and FVKESK. With 5 bases clipped from V and 1 base from J, the junction kept 14 bases outside the gene matches. The CDR3 sequence is CASSSPGLAGQIQNTGELFF. CDR3 coding DNA: TGTGCCAGCAGCTCCCCCGGACTAGCGGGGCAAATACAGAACACCGGGGAGCTGTTTTTT.

The sample holds one count of this clone. The CDR3 reads CASSSIGDYEQYF. CDR3 DNA: TGTGCCAGCAGCTCCATAGGAGATTACGAGCAGTACTTC. The chain employs TRBV7-2 and TRBJ2-7; no firm D call. CDR1 and CDR2 from the germline V gene are SGHTA and FQGNSA. The length of the CDR3 is 13 residues. Between the trimmed V and J ends, which lost 4 bases and 4 bases, there was a span of 11 bases.

This rearrangement joins TRBV18 to TRBJ1-1; 8 bases agree with TRBD1. Germline V gene data show CDR1 as KGHSH and CDR2 as LQKENI. Trimming cost V 2 bases and J 1 base; bases outside gene matches: 9. This CDR3 region has 17 residues. CDR3 nucleotides: TGTGCCAGCTCACCAGTGACCGGGACAGGCCCGAACACTGAAGCTTTCTTT. Protein product: CASSPVTGTGPNTEAFF.